This TCR beta chain was captured by sequencing in a study of graft-versus-host responses after intestinal transplantation. With respect to this clone: Its antigen is unidentified.

The CDR3 has 13 amino acids. The ends were cut back, 6 bases at V and 2 bases at J, with 11 bases in the middle. Germline V CDR1 and CDR2: MNHEY, SVGAGI. Generated by immunoSEQ multiplex PCR, the TCRdb table keeps only in-frame clones and is missing some. The sample includes about 85,000 clones, roughly four fifths seen only once; the top ten take 0.8% to 0.9%. This receptor was taken from a human donor who received an intestinal transplant. The chain carries TRBV6-5 and TRBJ2-7; weak D call: TRBD1 (5 bases). The input for sequencing was unstimulated CD4+ T cells sorted from spleen or lymph node cells, taken before intestinal transplant. Here the CDR3 DNA reads TGTGCCAGCAGCTCTCAGGGTCCCTACGAGCAGTACTTC. It is translated as CASSSQGPYEQYF.